This T cell receptor (beta chain) was captured in a study of identical twins. This clonotype was observed a handful of times. TCRdb reprocessed the 5' RACE reads via MiXCR and lists one record per CDR3 protein. There are 450,000 or so distinct CDR3 sequences in the sample; roughly a quarter occur only once, and about 3% lies in the top ten. The same data also went into a second study, on T cells expressing NK-cell markers.

Sample: CD4+ T cells sorted from blood. This receptor was taken from a woman in her late teens or twenties in good health.

The CDR3 bases are TGCAGTGCTATTTTTGCAGATACGCAGTATTTT. As protein: CSAIFADTQYF. This chain links TRBV20-1 with TRBJ2-3, with D hard to call. V lost 4 bases to trimming and J lost 4 bases, with 6 bases between them. The germline CDR1 and CDR2 sequences are DFQATT and SNEGSKA (reference sequence). This CDR3 is 11 amino acids long.